This TCR beta chain was sequenced during a study of blood T cells in healthy people across ages. General study results and limits: A roughly linear age-dependent decrease characterized TCR beta diversity per million T cells. Donor CMV status was unknown, possibly confounding expanded clonotype changes.

The length of the CDR3 is 14 residues. CDR1 and CDR2 (germline): SEHNR, FQNEAQ (reference sequence). Samples each had at least 6 micrograms of total RNA extracted. A sample-barcoded 5' primer and a J-beta primer mix were used in a second PCR of roughly 7 to 12 cycles. The yield of each sample was at least 2.5 million CDR3-containing paired-end reads. TCRdb reprocessed the 5' RACE reads via MiXCR and lists one record per CDR3 protein. The data show about 770,000 distinct CDR3 sequences, with under 55% seen just once and roughly 18% held by the top ten. Concerning this clonotype: Antigen specificity is unknown. One junction end disagrees with the germline gene, perhaps due to a read error.

This TCR derives from a man aged 55-75 years in good health. The J gene is TRBJ1-1, the V gene TRBV7-9; D perhaps matches TRBD1 (5 bases). Sequences were obtained from blood. CDR3 residues: CVSSLAGGNTEAFF. CDR3 DNA: TGTGTCAGCAGCTTAGCTGGGGGGAACACTGAAGCTTTCTTT. The complete variable domain, with remaining parts taken from reference TRBV7-9 and TRBJ1-1, reads DTGVSQNPRHKITKRGQNVTFRCDPISEHNRLYWYRQTLGQGPEFLTYFQNEAQLEKSRLLSDRFSAERPKGSFSTLEIQRTEQGDSAMYLCVSSLAGGNTEAFFGQGTRLTVV.